This T cell receptor (beta chain) was sequenced in a study of blood T cells in healthy people across ages. Findings and limits, study-wide: The percentage of naive T cells correlated strongly with TCR beta diversity. Expanded clonotype changes were possibly confounded by unknown donor CMV status.

This clonotype was detected only once. Its cognate antigen is unknown. The second PCR ran roughly 7 to 12 cycles with a sample-barcoded 5' primer and J-beta primers. MiXCR, applied by TCRdb to the 5' RACE reads, yields one record per CDR3 protein. Counted here are some 1.5 million distinct CDR3 sequences, 35% to 45% occurring once; the ten biggest clones make up 4%. This CDR3 is 14 amino acids long. Looked up from germline, CDR1 is MNHEY and CDR2 is SMNVEV (reference sequence). The chain joins TRBV27 to TRBJ2-4; D is possibly TRBD1 or TRBD2 (5 bases each). The J call may be mistaken, given a closer DNA end match to TRBJ2-7. Sequencing was done on a sample of blood. This TCR was recovered from a young woman in good health. Written as DNA, the CDR3 is TGTGCCAGCAGTTCCCAGGGAGACTACTACGAGCAGTACTTC. The encoded protein is CASSSQGDYYEQYF.